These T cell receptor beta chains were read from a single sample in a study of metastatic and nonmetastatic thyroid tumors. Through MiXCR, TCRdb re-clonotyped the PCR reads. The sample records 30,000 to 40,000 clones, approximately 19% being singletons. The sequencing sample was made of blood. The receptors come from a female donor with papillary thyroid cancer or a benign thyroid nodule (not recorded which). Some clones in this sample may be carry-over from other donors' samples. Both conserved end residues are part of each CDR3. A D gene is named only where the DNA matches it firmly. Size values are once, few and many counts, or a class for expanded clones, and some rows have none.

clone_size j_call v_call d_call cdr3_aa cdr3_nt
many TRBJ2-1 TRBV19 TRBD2 CASRAKASGRGNEQFF TGTGCCAGTAGAGCGAAGGCTAGCGGGAGGGGGAATGAGCAGTTCTTC
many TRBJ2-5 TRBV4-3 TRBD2 CASSQTILAGSQETQYF TGCGCCAGCAGCCAAACTATTTTAGCGGGATCTCAAGAGACCCAGTACTTC
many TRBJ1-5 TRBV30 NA CAWSRTENQPQHF TGTGCCTGGAGTAGGACCGAGAATCAGCCCCAGCATTTT
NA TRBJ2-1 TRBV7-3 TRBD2 CASSLKGRAAYNEQFF TGTGCCAGCAGCTTAAAAGGGAGGGCAGCCTACAATGAACAGTTCTTC
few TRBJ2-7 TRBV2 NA CASRRVAASSYEQYF TGTGCCAGCAGGAGGGTGGCCGCAAGCTCCTACGAGCAGTACTTC
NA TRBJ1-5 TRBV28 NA CASGHRYYRDSNQPQHF TGTGCCAGCGGTCACCGGTATTACCGGGATAGCAATCAGCCCCAGCATTTT
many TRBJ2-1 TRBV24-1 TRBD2 CATSDLSSGRATGYNEQFF TGTGCCACCAGTGATTTAAGTAGCGGGAGGGCTACCGGTTACAATGAGCAGTTCTTC
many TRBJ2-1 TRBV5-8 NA CASSLRVLAGEQFF TGTGCCAGCAGCTTGCGTGTCCTGGCGGGGGAGCAGTTCTTC
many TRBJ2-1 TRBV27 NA CASTNGFAGGSNEQFF TGTGCCAGCACCAACGGCTTCGCCGGAGGGTCCAATGAGCAGTTCTTC
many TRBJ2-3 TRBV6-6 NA CASSYDYLSTDTQYF TGTGCCAGCAGTTACGACTACCTTAGCACAGATACGCAGTATTTT
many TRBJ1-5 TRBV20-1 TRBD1 CSAIPGQLRGYSNQPQHF TGCAGTGCTATTCCGGGACAGCTCCGGGGGTATAGCAATCAGCCCCAGCATTTT
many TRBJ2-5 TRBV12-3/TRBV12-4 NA CASSLDTLIETQYF TGTGCCAGCAGTTTAGACACCCTAATAGAGACCCAGTACTTC
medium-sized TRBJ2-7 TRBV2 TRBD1 CASSPTGASSYEQYF TGTGCCAGCAGTCCGACAGGGGCGAGCTCCTACGAGCAGTACTTC
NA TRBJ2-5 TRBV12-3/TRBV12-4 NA CASGDRSDETQYF TGTGCCAGCGGAGACAGGTCAGACGAGACCCAGTACTTC
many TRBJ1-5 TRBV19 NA CASNPQYGVGNQPQHF TGTGCCAGTAACCCCCAGTACGGAGTAGGAAATCAGCCCCAGCATTTT
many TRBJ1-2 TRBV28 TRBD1 CASSLPGQGDYGYTF TGTGCCAGCAGTTTACCGGGACAGGGGGACTATGGCTACACCTTC
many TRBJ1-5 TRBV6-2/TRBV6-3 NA CASSHAGTPGNQPQHF TGTGCCAGCAGTCACGCCGGGACTCCGGGCAATCAGCCCCAGCATTTT
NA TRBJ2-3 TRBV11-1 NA CASSSLSGTSTDTQYF TGTGCCAGCAGCTCCCTGAGCGGAACTAGCACAGATACGCAGTATTTT
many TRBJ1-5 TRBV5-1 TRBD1 CASSLRGGDNQPQHF TGCGCCAGCAGCTTGAGAGGGGGCGACAATCAGCCCCAGCATTTT
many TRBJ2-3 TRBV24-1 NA CATRDGDTQYF TGTGCCACCAGGGATGGAGATACGCAGTATTTT
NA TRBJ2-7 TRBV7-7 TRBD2 CASSPNYREAAEQYF TGTGCCAGCAGCCCTAACTATCGGGAGGCTGCCGAGCAGTACTTC
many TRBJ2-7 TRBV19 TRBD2 CASSPRLASSYEQYF TGTGCCAGTAGTCCACGACTAGCGAGCTCCTACGAGCAGTACTTC
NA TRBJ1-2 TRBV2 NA CASSAGGLDGYTF TGTGCCAGCAGTGCCGGGGGCCTAGATGGCTACACCTTC
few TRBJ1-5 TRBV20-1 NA CSASERRGNQPQHF TGCAGTGCTAGTGAGAGGCGGGGCAATCAGCCCCAGCATTTT
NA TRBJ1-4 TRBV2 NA CASTWGHNEKLFF TGTGCCAGCACTTGGGGCCATAATGAAAAACTGTTTTTT
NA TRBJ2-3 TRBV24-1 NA CVTSDPGSGTDTQYF TGTGTCACCAGTGACCCGGGATCTGGGACAGATACGCAGTATTTT
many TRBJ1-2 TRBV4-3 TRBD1 CASSQDRAVGYTF TGCGCCAGCAGCCAGGACAGGGCTGTTGGCTACACCTTC
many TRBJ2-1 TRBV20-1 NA CSALGSWGYEQFF TGCAGTGCCTTAGGCAGTTGGGGGTATGAGCAGTTCTTC
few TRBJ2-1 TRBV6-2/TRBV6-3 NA CASSYGSPYNEQFF TGCGCCAGCAGTTACGGGAGTCCCTACAATGAGCAGTTCTTC
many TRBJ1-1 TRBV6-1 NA CASSEVGNTEAFF TGTGCCAGCAGTGAAGTGGGGAACACTGAAGCTTTCTTT
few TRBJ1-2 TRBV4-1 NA CASSQEMGADYGYTF TGCGCCAGCAGCCAAGAAATGGGGGCGGACTATGGCTACACCTTC
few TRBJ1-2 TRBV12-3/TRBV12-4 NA CASSLGLGYGYTF TGTGCCAGCAGTTTAGGCTTGGGGTATGGCTACACCTTC
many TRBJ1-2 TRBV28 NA CASWTINYGYTF TGTGCCAGCTGGACAATCAACTATGGCTACACCTTC
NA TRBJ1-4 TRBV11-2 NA CASSQTDSEKLFF TGTGCCAGCAGCCAAACCGACAGTGAAAAACTGTTTTTT
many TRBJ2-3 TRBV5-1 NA CASSASSSTDTQYF TGCGCCAGCAGCGCCTCGTCCAGCACAGATACGCAGTATTTT
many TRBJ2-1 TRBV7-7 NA CASSSIIGGEQFF TGTGCTAGCAGCTCCATCATCGGAGGGGAGCAGTTCTTC
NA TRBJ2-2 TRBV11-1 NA CASSLTDSNEPGELFF TGTGCCAGCAGCTTGACAGATTCTAATGAACCCGGGGAGCTGTTTTTT
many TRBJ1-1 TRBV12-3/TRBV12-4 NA CASSLAPTGSTEAFF TGTGCCAGCAGTTTAGCCCCCACGGGGAGCACTGAAGCTTTCTTT
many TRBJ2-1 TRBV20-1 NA CSASNPMRGNNEQFF TGCAGTGCTAGTAATCCGATGAGGGGCAACAATGAGCAGTTCTTC
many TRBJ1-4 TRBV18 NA CASSPYVATNKKLFF TGTGCCAGCTCCCCGTACGTTGCAACTAATAAAAAACTGTTTTTT
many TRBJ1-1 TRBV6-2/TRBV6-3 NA CASSRNTEAFF TGTGCCAGCAGCAGGAACACTGAAGCTTTCTTT
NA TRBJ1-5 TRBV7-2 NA CARQGQHNQPQHF TGTGCCAGACAGGGCCAGCACAATCAGCCCCAGCATTTT
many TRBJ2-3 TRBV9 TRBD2 CASSVAASGRSTDTQYF TGTGCCAGCAGCGTAGCGGCTAGCGGGAGGAGCACAGATACGCAGTATTTT
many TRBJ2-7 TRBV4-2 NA CASSRTSLSAENYEQYF TGTGCCAGCAGCCGGACCTCCCTAAGTGCTGAGAACTACGAGCAGTACTTC
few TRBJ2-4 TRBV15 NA CATGKGPSEDIQYF TGTGCCACCGGTAAGGGACCCTCCGAGGACATTCAGTACTTC
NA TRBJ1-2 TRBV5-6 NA CASTTGGGGYGYTF TGTGCCAGCACCACAGGTGGGGGTGGCTATGGCTACACCTTC
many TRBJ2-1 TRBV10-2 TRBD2 CASIGQLAGGSSYNEQFF TGCGCCAGCATAGGACAGCTAGCGGGTGGGAGCTCCTACAATGAGCAGTTCTTC
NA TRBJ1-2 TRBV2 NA CASSDARATNYGYTF TGTGCCAGCAGTGATGCCAGGGCCACTAACTATGGCTACACCTTC
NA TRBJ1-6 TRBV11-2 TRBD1 CASSWSGTGAAPLHF TGTGCCAGCAGCTGGTCCGGGACAGGGGCCGCCCCCCTCCACTTT
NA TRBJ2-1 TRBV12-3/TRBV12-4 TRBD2 CASSRGTSGAYNEQFF TGTGCCAGCAGTCGGGGGACTAGCGGAGCCTACAATGAGCAGTTCTTC